One sample yielded the 31 T cell receptor beta chains listed below, sequenced in a study of shared clonotypes between healthy human individuals. Cells designated naive CD8 were CD45RO-negative and were positively selected for CCR7, with terminally differentiated effector memory CD45RA+ cells excluded. Data came from immunoSEQ multiplex PCR; TCRdb stores just in-frame clones and leaves some out. This table has hundreds of thousands of clones, about 91% appearing once. Sequenced input: naive CD8+ T cells sorted from blood. The receptors shown here come from a man aged 25 to 40 in good health.

The chain recombines TRBV10-2 with TRBJ2-1; D gene unclear. This CDR3 contains 11 residues. The germline V gene has CDR1 WSHSY and CDR2 SAAADI. V was shortened by 8 bases and J by 4 bases, with 6 bases between the two germline ends. The CDR3 bases are TGCGCCAGCCTCTCTTACAATGAGCAGTTCTTC. It specifies CASLSYNEQFF.

This rearrangement joins TRBV6-5 to TRBJ1-2, with D perhaps matching TRBD1 (6 bases). From germline, CDR1 is MNHEY and CDR2 SVGAGI. The germline V and J ends were trimmed by 1 base and 8 bases, with 17 bases remaining between them. The CDR3 spans 15 residues. CDR3 region: CASSYWAGAPTGYTF. The CDR3 coding sequence is TGTGCCAGCAGTTACTGGGCAGGGGCACCAACGGGCTACACCTTC.

The V gene is TRBV7-6, the J gene TRBJ2-1; the D is unclear. The CDR3 runs to 13 residues. The germline CDR1 and CDR2 sequences are SGHVS and FNYEAQ. V was clipped by 0 bases and J by 10 bases, with 10 bases between them. The CDR3 DNA is TGTGCCAGCAGCTTAGCGAGTGGCGACGAGCAGTTCTTC. Protein product: CASSLASGDEQFF.

CDR3 residues: CASIPNRGTEAFF. The CDR3 DNA follows: TGTGCCAGTATACCAAACAGGGGTACTGAAGCTTTCTTT. V and J are TRBV6-5 and TRBJ1-1; TRBD1 matches at 7 bases. The V gene's germline CDR1 is MNHEY and CDR2 SVGAGI. Unmatched junction bases numbered 9, after V lost 9 bases and J lost 5 bases. The CDR3 consists of 13 residues.

The V call is TRBV9, the J call TRBJ2-1, with 9 bases fitting TRBD2. The CDR3 totals 15 residues. V trimming: 1 base; J trimming: 5 bases; junction bases outside the gene matches: 4. Germline V lookup: CDR1 SGDLS, CDR2 YYNGEE. CDR3 in DNA: TGTGCCAGCAGCGTAAGTTCTAGCGGGAACAATGAGCAGTTCTTC. This codes for CASSVSSSGNNEQFF.

This clone was detected only once. The V gene is TRBV15, the J gene TRBJ2-7; 7 bases line up with TRBD2. The CDR3 sequence is 16 residues long. J was trimmed by 7 bases and V by 0 bases; bases with no gene match: 12. The germline V gene encodes CDR1 LNHNV and CDR2 YYDKDF (reference sequence). The CDR3 here is CATSREYAGDGYEQYF. For the CDR3, the DNA is TGTGCCACCAGCAGAGAATATGCGGGAGATGGGTATGAGCAGTACTTC.

This chain joins TRBV4-1 and TRBJ2-2; D is perhaps TRBD1 or TRBD2 (5 bases each). This CDR3 is built from 15 residues. V lost 7 bases and J 6 bases, leaving 18 bases between the germline ends. Germline values: CDR1 MGHRA, CDR2 YSYEKL. The CDR3 is CASTRGAGWAGELFF. The CDR3 DNA reads TGCGCCAGCACCAGAGGGGCAGGGTGGGCCGGGGAGCTGTTTTTT.

In its sample, this clone was seen once. A far larger clone is off by one base, so a read error is likely. In the same sample, other DNA sequences code for this CDR3. This sequence joins TRBV10-3 and TRBJ2-3; 9 bases map to TRBD1. Germline loops: CDR1 ENHRY, CDR2 SYGVKD. The length of the CDR3 is 14 residues. The CDR3 DNA follows: TGTGCCAACAAAGGACAGGGGAGCACAGATACACAGTATTTT. As protein: CANKGQGSTDTQYF.

CDR3 region: CSVPSTVTDTQYF. The CDR3 coding sequence is TGCAGCGTTCCTTCAACCGTAACAGATACGCAGTATTTT. This chain uses TRBV29-1 with TRBJ2-3; D unresolved. Trimming took off 5 bases at V and 3 bases at J, with 12 bases between the two ends. CDR1 SQVTM and CDR2 ANQGSEA come from the germline V gene. The CDR3 runs to 13 residues.

The chain combines TRBV7-6 with TRBJ1-2; D ambiguous. V shed 1 base and J shed 0 bases, with 6 bases lying between them. This CDR3 contains 14 residues. Germline lookup yields CDR1 SGHVS and CDR2 FNYEAQ. CDR3 sequence: CASSLDRTNYGYTF. The CDR3 region has the DNA TGTGCCAGCAGCTTAGACAGAACTAACTATGGCTACACCTTC.

The chain has TRBV7-9 and TRBJ2-1; 10 bases line up with TRBD1. The CDR3 has 16 residues. The germline V gene has CDR1 SEHNR and CDR2 FQNEAQ (reference sequence). After removal of 2 bases from V and 8 bases from J, the junction contained 9 bases not matched to a gene. The CDR3 DNA reads TGTGCCAGCAGCTTACCCGGGGACAGGGGTCGGGATGAGCAGTTCTTC. It yields the protein CASSLPGDRGRDEQFF.

The chain links TRBV14 to TRBJ1-1, with 7 bases fitting TRBD1. The germline V gene has CDR1 SGHDN and CDR2 FVKESK. The trim removed 4 bases at V and 1 base at J, leaving 3 bases unmatched. This CDR3 region has 14 residues. CDR3 sequence reads: CASSRTGENTEAFF. DNA for the CDR3: TGTGCCAGCAGCCGAACAGGGGAGAACACTGAAGCTTTCTTT. Full variable domain (rest looked up from reference TRBV14 and TRBJ1-1): EAGVTQFPSHSVIEKGQTVTLRCDPISGHDNLYWYRRVMGKEIKFLLHFVKESKQDESGMPNNRFLAERTGGTYSTLKVQPAELEDSGVYFCASSRTGENTEAFFGQGTRLTVV.

This clone is a singleton in its sample. The V call is TRBV27, the J call TRBJ2-5, with TRBD1 matching 8 bases. Germline assignment: CDR1 MNHEY and CDR2 SMNVEV (reference sequence). Trimming took 5 bases from V and 1 from J; bases not matched to a gene: 6. This CDR3 spans 15 amino acids. CDR3: CASSEVTGAQETQYF. The CDR3 DNA is TGTGCCAGCAGTGAGGTGACAGGGGCCCAAGAGACCCAGTACTTC.

Points on this clone: The identical CDR3 is also encoded by other nucleotide sequences in the sample. The chain couples TRBV10-2 to TRBJ2-7, with D perhaps assigned TRBD1 or TRBD2 (5 bases each). Trimming removed 5 bases at V and 7 bases at J, with 12 bases between. Germline V CDR1 and CDR2: WSHSY, SAAADI. The CDR3 is 12 amino acids. CDR3 nucleotides: TGCGCCAGCAGTCAAGGGGACGGTGAGCAGTACTTC. It codes for CASSQGDGEQYF.

The rearrangement uses TRBV27 and TRBJ2-7; possible D gene TRBD1, 6 bases. Trimming took 3 bases from V and 0 from J, leaving 12 bases between them. CDR3 length: 15 amino acids. Germline V CDR1 and CDR2: MNHEY, SMNVEV (reference sequence). DNA for the CDR3: TGTGCCAGCAGTTTGGGGGCCGAAAACTCCTACGAGCAGTACTTC. Residues: CASSLGAENSYEQYF.

This chain uses TRBV5-5 with TRBJ2-3; the match to TRBD2 covers 11 bases. Per the germline V gene, CDR1 is SGHKS and CDR2 is YYEKEE (reference sequence). The CDR3 extends over 14 amino acids. With 7 bases clipped from V and 4 bases from J, the junction kept 5 bases outside the gene matches. The CDR3 DNA follows: TGTGCCAGCGGGCTAGCGGGAGGTCCAGATACGCAGTATTTT. Its translation is CASGLAGGPDTQYF.

J is TRBJ1-4 and V is TRBV28; TRBD1 matches 7 bases. The CDR3 length is 15 residues. The germline gives CDR1 MDHEN, CDR2 SYDVKM. The V segment lost 6 bases and the J segment 4 bases; nucleotides outside the gene matches: 8. DNA of the CDR3: TGTGCCAGCAGGGTCGACAGGGATTATAATGAAAAACTGTTTTTT. Translating it yields CASRVDRDYNEKLFF.

The chain couples TRBV28 to TRBJ2-7; D remains ambiguous. Trimming left V 8 bases short and J 0 bases short, with 5 bases between. Germline V lookup: CDR1 MDHEN, CDR2 SYDVKM. This CDR3 has 11 amino acids. This CDR3 is CASAYSYEQYF. In DNA form, the CDR3 reads TGTGCCAGCGCTTACTCCTACGAGCAGTACTTC.

J is TRBJ2-5 and V is TRBV7-9; D might be TRBD1 (5 bases). The germline CDR1 and CDR2 sequences are SEHNR and FQNEAQ (reference sequence). The V end lost 1 base, the J end lost 2 bases, and 11 bases lay between the germline ends. CDR3 size: 15 residues. The CDR3 sequence: CASSLVPQGQETQYF. In nucleotides, the CDR3 is TGTGCCAGCAGCTTAGTTCCTCAGGGACAAGAGACCCAGTACTTC.

The V call is TRBV11-2, the J call TRBJ2-3; 15 bases align to TRBD2. The CDR3 extends over 18 amino acids. Unmatched junction bases numbered 6, after V lost 0 bases and J lost 5 bases. CDR1 is SGHAT and CDR2 is FQNNGV in the germline V gene. The CDR3 DNA reads TGTGCCAGCAGCTTAGACGGACTAGCGGGAGGGAATCGAGATACGCAGTATTTT. This gives the protein CASSLDGLAGGNRDTQYF.

This sequence joins TRBV21-1 and TRBJ2-2; the table's D gene call, TRBD1, was not cross checked with the DNA. TRBV21-1 corresponds to a pseudogene. The CDR3 runs 16 residues. This CDR3 is CASSPKTGTATGELFF. The CDR3 DNA sequence: TGTGCCAGCAGCCCTAAAACGGGGACAGCAACCGGGGAGCTGTTTTTT.

The chain carries TRBV4-1 and TRBJ2-7; D is unclear. The CDR3 length is 13 residues. Germline V gene sequence: CDR1 MGHRA, CDR2 YSYEKL. The V gene lost 1 base and the J gene lost 2 bases, with 6 bases spanning the gap. The DNA of the CDR3 is TGCGCCAGCAGCCAAGGAGAAGCCTACGAGCAGTACTTC. Its protein product is CASSQGEAYEQYF.

The sample holds one count of this clone. Other DNA sequences in this specimen translate into the identical CDR3. The chain couples TRBV11-2 to TRBJ2-7; a weak D match, TRBD1 (5 bases). The V gene's germline CDR1 is SGHAT and CDR2 FQNNGV. Trimming left V 1 base short and J 3 bases short, with 7 bases between. The CDR3 loop spans 13 amino acids. CDR3 region: CASSLGGFYEQYF. The CDR3 DNA reads TGTGCCAGCAGCTTAGGGGGCTTCTACGAGCAGTACTTC.

A remark on this clone: This sample also contains other DNA sequences that code for the same CDR3. The rearrangement joins TRBV9 to TRBJ2-1; D could derive from TRBD1 or TRBD2 (6 bases each). CDR1 is SGDLS and CDR2 is YYNGEE in the germline V gene. The V and J ends lost 10 bases and 9 bases respectively, with 8 bases between them. The length of the CDR3 is 9 residues. CDR3 bases: TGTGCCTCGGGGGCTGAGCAGTTCTTC. Translating it yields CASGAEQFF.

The genes are TRBV6-5 and TRBJ2-2; 7 bases match TRBD1. The germline CDR1 and CDR2 sequences are MNHEY and SVGAGI. CDR3 length: 12 amino acids. V lost 6 bases and J lost 7; bases outside the gene matches: 2. CDR3 in DNA: TGTGCCAGCAGCCAGGGGGTCGGGGAGCTGTTTTTT. Amino acids: CASSQGVGELFF.

V gene TRBV11-2 combines with J gene TRBJ2-4; 7 nucleotides agree with TRBD2. The germline gives CDR1 SGHAT, CDR2 FQNNGV. V dropped 3 bases and J dropped 8; count of bases not matched to a gene: 10. This CDR3 has 15 residues. CDR3 amino acids: CASSFLGRKADIQYF. The DNA for the CDR3 is TGTGCCAGCAGCTTCCTCGGGAGGAAAGCAGACATTCAGTACTTC.

V and J are TRBV10-3 and TRBJ2-3; D not resolved. Per germline, CDR1 ENHRY and CDR2 SYGVKD. The CDR3 sequence is 13 residues long. The V end lost 2 bases, the J end lost 2 bases, and 5 bases lay between the germline ends. DNA of the CDR3: TGTGCCATCAGTGAGGAATTCACAGATACGCAGTATTTT. It is translated as CAISEEFTDTQYF.

This chain uses TRBV7-2 with TRBJ2-7; D gene unclear. The CDR3 is 12 residues long. With 6 bases removed from V and 2 bases from J, the gap between germline ends came to 8 bases. The germline V gene encodes CDR1 SGHTA and CDR2 FQGNSA. CDR3 loop: CASRGRPYEQYF. Written as DNA, the CDR3 is TGTGCCAGCAGGGGCCGTCCCTACGAGCAGTACTTC. The full variable domain, rest sourced from reference TRBV7-2 and TRBJ2-7, is GAGVSQSPSNKVTEKGKDVELRCDPISGHTALYWYRQSLGQGLEFLIYFQGNSAPDKSGLPSDRFSAERTGGSVSTLTIQRTQQEDSAVYLCASRGRPYEQYFGPGTRLTVT.

The rearrangement joins TRBV15 to TRBJ1-2, with D hard to call. The CDR3 runs to 14 residues. The V end was cut by 5 bases, the J end by 0 bases, with 10 bases between. The V gene's germline CDR1 is LNHNV and CDR2 YYDKDF (reference sequence). CDR3 loop: CATSATDSNYGYTF. The CDR3, as DNA: TGTGCCACCAGCGCAACGGATTCTAACTATGGCTACACCTTC. The full variable domain, with the rest looked up from reference TRBV15 and TRBJ1-2, is DAMVIQNPRYQVTQFGKPVTLSCSQTLNHNVMYWYQQKSSQAPKLLFHYYDKDFNNEADTPDNFQSRRPNTSFCFLDIRSPGLGDTAMYLCATSATDSNYGYTFGSGTRLTVV.

This CDR3 reads CSVDAKTSTDTQYF. CDR3 coding DNA: TGCAGCGTTGATGCTAAAACTAGCACAGATACGCAGTATTTT. V gene TRBV29-1 combines with J gene TRBJ2-3; D is unresolved. Between the trimmed V and J ends, which lost 3 bases and 0 bases, there was a span of 10 bases. CDR1 and CDR2 from the germline V gene are SQVTM and ANQGSEA. This CDR3 has 14 amino acids.

The genes are TRBV2 and TRBJ2-7; D is unresolved. The CDR3 covers 13 residues. CDR1 and CDR2 (germline): SNHLY, FYNNEI. V was trimmed by 7 bases and J by 0 bases, leaving 10 bases between them. DNA of the CDR3: TGTGCCAGCAATCCGAGTTTCTCCTACGAGCAGTACTTC. This encodes CASNPSFSYEQYF.